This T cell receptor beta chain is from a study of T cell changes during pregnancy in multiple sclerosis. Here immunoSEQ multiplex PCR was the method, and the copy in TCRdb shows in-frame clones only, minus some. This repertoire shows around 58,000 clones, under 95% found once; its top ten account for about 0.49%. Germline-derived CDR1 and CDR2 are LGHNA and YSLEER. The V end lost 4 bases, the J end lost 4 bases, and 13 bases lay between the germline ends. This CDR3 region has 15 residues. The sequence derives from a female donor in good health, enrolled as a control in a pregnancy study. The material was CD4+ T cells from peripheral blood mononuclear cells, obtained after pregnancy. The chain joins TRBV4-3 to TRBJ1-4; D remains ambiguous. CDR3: CASSRRTDYNEKLFF. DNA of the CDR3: TGCGCCAGCAGCCGGAGGACCGACTATAATGAAAAACTGTTTTTT.